Presented here are 29 T cell receptor beta chains from one specimen sequenced in a study of human T cells and chemical hapten exposure. In TCRdb, the RACE reads were re-called with MiXCR into one record per CDR3 protein. The data hold around 85,000 distinct CDR3 sequences, with 10% to 15% observed a single time. Time point here: patch test 3, about 24 weeks after DPC sensitization. Treatment meaning: therapeutic diphenylcyclopropenone sensitization with weekly scalp DPC. Sample: whole blood, taken in connection with sensitization to the hapten diphenylcyclopropenone (DPC). These receptors came from a woman between 45 and 65 years old with alopecia areata. Some clones in this sample may be carry-over from other donors' samples.

The chain carries TRBV29-1 and TRBJ2-7; D uncertain. The CDR3 has 12 residues. The V end was cut by 5 bases, the J end by 2 bases, with 10 bases between. Germline CDR1 SQVTM, CDR2 ANQGSEA. As DNA, the CDR3 is TGCAGCGTTCGAGAAGGACCCTACGAGCAGTACTTC. Translating it yields CSVREGPYEQYF.

J is TRBJ2-1 and V is TRBV19, with TRBD2 matching 9 bases. The CDR3 sequence is 18 residues long. V trimming: 7 bases; J trimming: 0 bases; junction bases outside the gene matches: 13. Germline-derived CDR1 and CDR2 are LNHDA and SQIVND (reference sequence). CDR3 residues: CASTGGVAGVGSYNEQFF. The CDR3, as DNA: TGTGCCAGTACAGGGGGAGTAGCGGGAGTGGGCTCCTACAATGAGCAGTTCTTC.

The rearrangement joins TRBV5-1 to TRBJ1-1, with D uncertain. This CDR3 comprises 14 residues. Trimming took off 4 bases at V and 3 bases at J, with 13 bases between the two ends. CDR1 is SGHRS and CDR2 is YFSETQ in the germline V gene. This CDR3 is CASSAHSQDTEAFF. The CDR3 DNA reads TGCGCCAGCAGCGCTCACTCCCAGGACACTGAAGCTTTCTTT.

This clonotype was observed at least ten times. This chain joins TRBV10-2 and TRBJ2-7; 9 positions match TRBD2. V gave up 0 bases and J gave up 4 bases; unmatched junction bases: 4. Germline V gene data show CDR1 as WSHSY and CDR2 as SAAADI. The CDR3 extends over 15 amino acids. This CDR3 is CASSESGREGYEQYF. CDR3 DNA sequence: TGCGCCAGCAGTGAGTCTGGGCGGGAGGGGTACGAGCAGTACTTC.

V usage is TRBV28 and J usage is TRBJ2-4; D not resolved. Trimming cost V 10 bases and J 9 bases, with 13 bases left between them. CDR1 and CDR2 from the germline V gene are MDHEN and SYDVKM. The length of the CDR3 is 11 residues. The CDR3 loop reads CATGLFFIQYF. The DNA of the CDR3 is TGTGCCACCGGCCTATTTTTCATTCAGTACTTC.

Only a few counts were recorded for this clonotype. The chain has TRBV20-1 and TRBJ2-3; TRBD1 might be the D (6 bases). This CDR3 is built from 13 residues. CDR1 is DFQATT and CDR2 is SNEGSKA in the germline V gene (reference sequence). V shed 2 bases and J shed 2 bases, with 8 bases lying between them. CDR3 residues: CSARQGFTDTQYF. CDR3 bases: TGCAGTGCTAGACAGGGGTTCACAGATACGCAGTATTTT.

This clonotype has only a few counts. The rearrangement joins TRBV5-5 to TRBJ1-1, with unresolved D. CDR1 SGHKS and CDR2 YYEKEE come from the germline V gene (reference sequence). Trimming stripped 0 bases from V and 11 bases from J, with 8 bases between. The CDR3 totals 11 residues. The CDR3 DNA is TGTGCCAGCAGCTTGGACAGCACGGCTTTCTTT. Protein: CASSLDSTAFF.

V is TRBV11-2 and J is TRBJ1-4; D remains unclear. Trimming shortened V by 2 bases and J by 1 base, and 8 bases separated the two germline ends. The CDR3 sequence is 15 residues long. Germline V gene lookup returns CDR1 SGHAT and CDR2 FQNNGV. Here the CDR3 reads CASSLSTGTNEKLFF. For the CDR3, the DNA is TGTGCCAGCAGCTTAAGCACTGGAACTAATGAAAAACTGTTTTTT.

This sequence joins TRBV11-3 and TRBJ2-2; D is unclear. This CDR3 contains 14 residues. V gave up 0 bases and J gave up 6 bases, with 8 bases separating them. Per the germline V gene, CDR1 is SGHNT and CDR2 is YENEEA. This CDR3 is CASSLEEFAGELFF. The CDR3 bases are TGTGCCAGCAGCTTAGAGGAGTTTGCCGGGGAGCTGTTTTTT.

This clonotype was recorded many times. The chain employs TRBV10-3 and TRBJ2-7; the match to TRBD2 covers 9 bases. Germline CDR1 and CDR2: ENHRY and SYGVKD. The CDR3 runs 14 residues. V was clipped by 3 bases and J by 7 bases; unmatched bases: 7. The DNA of the CDR3 is TGTGCCATCAGTGAACTGCGGGAGGGGGTTGAGCAGTACTTC. It is translated as CAISELREGVEQYF.

This clonotype has only a few counts. V usage is TRBV18 and J usage is TRBJ2-1; the match to TRBD2 covers 7 bases. There are 16 residues in the CDR3. From germline, CDR1 is KGHSH and CDR2 LQKENI. V dropped 3 bases and J dropped 5; count of bases not matched to a gene: 10. The CDR3 sequence is CASSPAVASGNNEQFF. The CDR3 DNA reads TGTGCCAGCTCACCGGCCGTGGCTAGCGGAAACAATGAGCAGTTCTTC.

The chain couples TRBV29-1 to TRBJ1-2; TRBD1 matches at 7 bases. Trimming removed 7 bases from V and 2 bases from J; junction bases left unmatched: 1. This CDR3 has 11 residues. Germline V CDR1 and CDR2: SQVTM, ANQGSEA. The CDR3 DNA is TGCAGCGGGGGACAGAACTATGGCTACACCTTC. Translated: CSGGQNYGYTF.

In its sample, this clonotype was seen a few times. The genes are TRBV3-1 and TRBJ2-3; the D is unclear. Trimming left V 0 bases short and J 5 bases short, with 3 bases between. The CDR3 is made up of 12 amino acids. CDR1 is LGHDT, CDR2 YNNKEL, per germline (reference sequence). CDR3 DNA: TGTGCCAGCAGCCAAGACATAGATACGCAGTATTTT. This sequence encodes CASSQDIDTQYF.

This clonotype was detected ten times or more. The genes are TRBV29-1 and TRBJ2-1; D unresolved. The V end was cut by 7 bases, the J end by 7 bases, with 17 bases between. Germline CDR1 reads SQVTM; CDR2 reads ANQGSEA. There are 13 residues in the CDR3. The CDR3 bases are TGCAGCGCCTGTTTCCTCTGGCCTAATGAGCAGTTCTTC. Its protein product is CSACFLWPNEQFF.

The chain employs TRBV27 and TRBJ2-1, with D perhaps TRBD2 (6 bases). Per the germline V gene, CDR1 is MNHEY and CDR2 is SMNVEV (reference sequence). Trimming took off 6 bases at V and 7 bases at J, with 19 bases between the two ends. The CDR3 has 15 residues. In nucleotides, the CDR3 is TGTGCCAGCAGGAAACGGGGGACCCAGGAGAATGAGCAGTTCTTC. Its translation: CASRKRGTQENEQFF.

The sample holds many counts of this clonotype. J is TRBJ2-3 and V is TRBV18, with D uncertain. The CDR3 contains 13 residues. CDR1 and CDR2 from the germline V gene are KGHSH and LQKENI. The V and J ends lost 0 bases and 0 bases respectively, with 1 base between them. Here the CDR3 DNA reads TGTGCCAGCTCACCACCGAGCACAGATACGCAGTATTTT. Translating gives CASSPPSTDTQYF.

The V call is TRBV10-3, the J call TRBJ2-1, with 7 nucleotides matching TRBD2. V trimming: 2 bases; J trimming: 8 bases; junction bases outside the gene matches: 9. The CDR3 extends over 15 amino acids. Germline loops: CDR1 ENHRY, CDR2 SYGVKD. Written as DNA, the CDR3 is TGTGCCATCAGTGAGCTAGCGGACGGGGGAGATGAGCAGTTCTTC. Translation gives CAISELADGGDEQFF.

In this sample, this clonotype turned up many times. The chain carries TRBV12-3 or TRBV12-4 and TRBJ2-7; a possible D gene is TRBD1 (5 bases). This CDR3 spans 14 amino acids. Trimming shortened V by 0 bases and J by 6 bases, and 12 bases separated the two germline ends. The CDR3 spells CASSLARQFLEQYF. The CDR3 DNA reads TGTGCCAGCAGTTTAGCCAGACAGTTTCTCGAGCAGTACTTC.

This clonotype showed up just a few times. J is TRBJ2-4 and V is TRBV11-3; a possible D gene is TRBD2 (5 bases). The CDR3 spans 13 residues. The V gene's germline CDR1 is SGHNT and CDR2 YENEEA. V lost 1 base, J lost 8 bases, and 9 bases lay in between. Here the CDR3 reads CASSLGPGDIQYF. CDR3 bases: TGTGCCAGCAGCTTAGGGCCCGGGGACATTCAGTACTTC. The full variable domain, with the rest looked up from reference TRBV11-3 and TRBJ2-4, is EAGVVQSPRYKIIEKKQPVAFWCNPISGHNTLYWYLQNLGQGPELLIRYENEEAVDDSQLPKDRFSAERLKGVDSTLKIQPAELGDSAVYLCASSLGPGDIQYFGAGTRLSVL.

The chain has TRBV21-1 and TRBJ1-5. TRBV21-1 is a recognized pseudogene. The CDR3 has 13 amino acids. CDR3 sequence (DNA): TGTGCCAGCAGCGCAGATAGCAATCAGCCCCAGCATTTT. The encoded protein is CASSADSNQPQHF.

J is TRBJ1-1 and V is TRBV11-2; D remains ambiguous. CDR1 is SGHAT and CDR2 is FQNNGV in the germline V gene. The CDR3 is 14 residues long. Deletions cut 4 bases from V and 4 bases from J, with 13 bases between. Written as DNA, the CDR3 is TGTGCCAGCAGCTACCCTGTGGTCTCCACTGAAGCTTTCTTT. This translates into CASSYPVVSTEAFF.

The chain employs TRBV12-3 or TRBV12-4 and TRBJ1-2; D gene ambiguous. The CDR3 length is 14 residues. Trimming left V 7 bases short and J 8 bases short, with 20 bases between. The CDR3 loop reads CASINQGRIGGYTF. CDR3 bases: TGTGCCAGCATCAATCAAGGACGAATCGGGGGCTACACCTTC.

This clonotype was seen repeatedly, ten times or more. The chain links TRBV5-6 to TRBJ2-1, with 9 bases identical to TRBD2. The CDR3 is made up of 15 amino acids. Germline assignment: CDR1 SGHDT and CDR2 YYEEEE. V lost 1 base, J lost 5 bases, and 4 bases stayed unmatched. CDR3 in DNA: TGTGCCAGCAGCTTGAGCCTAGCGGGGCACAATGAGCAGTTCTTC. Amino acids: CASSLSLAGHNEQFF.

Many counts were recorded for this clonotype. The chain has TRBV7-8 and TRBJ1-1; D might be TRBD1 (5 bases). This CDR3 spans 13 amino acids. Trimming took 2 bases from V and 3 from J, leaving 7 bases between them. Germline values: CDR1 SGHVS, CDR2 FQNEAQ. The CDR3 coding sequence is TGTGCCAGCAGCTTAAAAGGGGACACTGAAGCTTTCTTT. It yields the protein CASSLKGDTEAFF.

The CDR3 DNA reads as TGTGCCAGCATTCGGACAGCAAACTCCTACGAGCAGTACTTC. Amino acid sequence: CASIRTANSYEQYF. This rearrangement joins TRBV2 to TRBJ2-7, with D tentatively TRBD1 (6 bases). The CDR3 contains 14 residues. Germline lookup yields CDR1 SNHLY and CDR2 FYNNEI. The V and J ends lost 7 bases and 0 bases respectively, with 13 bases between them.

Many counts were recorded for this clonotype. The chain couples TRBV6-1 to TRBJ1-2; a weak D match, TRBD1 (6 bases). The germline V and J ends were trimmed by 10 bases and 0 bases, with 24 bases remaining between them. CDR1 and CDR2 (germline): MNHNS, SASEGT. The CDR3 is 17 amino acids. The CDR3 DNA follows: TGTGCCACCACGCCCAGTCAGGGGATTAAGACTAACTATGGCTACACCTTC. Translating gives CATTPSQGIKTNYGYTF.

This clonotype was picked up many times. This sequence joins TRBV29-1 and TRBJ1-1; no reliable D call. The CDR3 covers 14 residues. V was shortened by 5 bases and J by 6 bases, with 19 bases between the two germline ends. Germline CDR1 is SQVTM and CDR2 is ANQGSEA. CDR3 amino acids: CSVNSIKVIPEAFF. The CDR3, as DNA: TGCAGCGTTAACAGTATAAAGGTTATCCCTGAAGCTTTCTTT.

J is TRBJ2-7 and V is TRBV20-1, with TRBD2 identical over 7 bases. Losses at the gene ends were 7 bases for V and 2 bases for J; bases not matched to a gene: 5. The CDR3 covers 12 residues. The germline gives CDR1 DFQATT, CDR2 SNEGSKA (reference sequence). Written as DNA, the CDR3 is TGCAGTGTTCGGGAGGTACCCTACGAGCAGTACTTC. Translation: CSVREVPYEQYF.

The chain uses TRBV27 and TRBJ1-6; 7 nucleotides align to TRBD1. The ends lost 8 bases at V and 10 bases at J; junction bases unmatched: 11. The CDR3 is 14 residues long. Germline V gene data show CDR1 as MNHEY and CDR2 as SMNVEV (reference sequence). The CDR3 DNA sequence: TGTGCCAGCGGAATCACAGGGGTGAAATCACCCCTCCACTTT. The encoded protein is CASGITGVKSPLHF.